The source of this T cell receptor beta chain is a study of regulatory T cells in long-lasting Graves disease. V was pared by 1 base and J by 3 bases, with 11 bases between. This CDR3 region has 14 residues. Germline-derived CDR1 and CDR2 are SGHRS and YFSETQ. In this sample, this clonotype turned up a few times. Indicated time point: persistent/refractory GD, antithyroid drugs over 5 years with positive TRAb. Extracted PBMC RNA gave rise to the TCR library. iRepertoire HTBI primers and Arm-PCR of CDR3 regions built TCR beta libraries. In TCRdb, the multiplex PCR reads were re-called with MiXCR into one record per CDR3 protein. The repertoire holds over 300,000 distinct CDR3 sequences, around 20% seen once, with less than 30% in the top ten.

The sequence was obtained from a female donor with Graves disease. This chain connects TRBV5-1 to TRBJ2-7; D gene ambiguous. The specimen comprised peripheral blood mononuclear cells (PBMCs), sampled when the disease was refractory, from a patient treated with antithyroid drugs. The CDR3 DNA is TGCGCCAGCAGCTTGCGAGGCCTCCTCTACGAGCAGTACTTC. Translation: CASSLRGLLYEQYF.